This T cell receptor (beta chain) was found in a study of CD8 T cells in Susac syndrome. Reverse transcription of about 0.45 to 1 ug RNA was carried out with random hexamers. MiXCR, run by TCRdb on the immunoSEQ multiplex PCR reads, gives a single entry per CDR3 protein. The sample has some 200,000 distinct CDR3 sequences; 95% are singletons. V was shortened by 5 bases and J by 10 bases, with 17 bases between the two germline ends. Germline CDR1 and CDR2: MDHEN and SYDVKM. This CDR3 is 13 amino acids long. The authors carried out high-throughput sequencing of TCR beta. They applied it to CD8+ and CD4+ T cells obtained from blood. While CD8+ and CD4+ T cells were isolated negatively, TEMRA cells were enriched by FACS.

Sequenced sample: CD4+ T cells from PBMCs. The chain uses TRBV28 and TRBJ1-1; D unresolved. This receptor was obtained from a human donor with multiple sclerosis. CDR3 coding DNA: TGTGCCAGCAGTCGCCCCATTTCGGGTGTAGCTTTCTTT. Protein product: CASSRPISGVAFF.